Below, 22 T cell receptor beta chains from the same sample are listed, as sequenced in a study of beta chain features in type 1 diabetes. Study-wide points: TCRB CDR3s were moderately but significantly shorter in Type 1 diabetes patients in all four CD4+ subsets.

Every isolated RNA sample was fully reverse transcribed, so sequencing captured expressed TCRB transcripts. Sequencing used immunoSEQ multiplex PCR; TCRdb keeps in-frame clones, though not all of them. The repertoire includes about 660,000 clones, about an eighth of them detected once, and roughly 0.04% sits in the top ten. For these TCRs, the target antigens are not known. Sequences were obtained from naive CD4+ T cells from blood. Receptors originate from a man younger than 30 with type 1 diabetes.

This rearrangement joins TRBV4-1 to TRBJ2-1; 8 bases align to TRBD1. This CDR3 has 16 residues. The J segment lost 5 bases and the V segment lost 4 bases, leaving 10 bases of the junction unmatched. Germline lookup yields CDR1 MGHRA and CDR2 YSYEKL. The CDR3 nucleotides read TGCGCCAGCAGCCGAGGCTCCGGACAGGGCAACAATGAGCAGTTCTTC. As protein: CASSRGSGQGNNEQFF.

V gene TRBV7-2 combines with J gene TRBJ1-1, with 7 bases lining up with TRBD1. In germline, CDR1 is SGHTA, CDR2 FQGNSA. The V segment lost 4 bases and the J segment 1 base; nucleotides outside the gene matches: 6. The CDR3 covers 15 residues. Here the CDR3 DNA reads TGTGCCAGCAGCTACGACAGGGCGAGGAACACTGAAGCTTTCTTT. It encodes CASSYDRARNTEAFF.

This clone appeared a few times. The chain combines TRBV7-2 with TRBJ2-7, with D hard to call. Germline-derived CDR1 and CDR2 are SGHTA and FQGNSA. Trimming removed 5 bases at V and 9 bases at J, with 14 bases between. The CDR3 contains 12 residues. CDR3 coding DNA: TGTGCCAGCAGCCCCTCAGCCTTGGGGCAGTACTTC. Encoded protein: CASSPSALGQYF.

The chain uses TRBV4-2 and TRBJ1-4; D ambiguous. The germline V gene has CDR1 LGHNA and CDR2 YNFKEQ. The ends were cut back, 3 bases at V and 0 bases at J, with 2 bases in the middle. CDR3 length: 13 residues. DNA for the CDR3: TGTGCCAGCAGCCAGGCAACTAATGAAAAACTGTTTTTT. This codes for CASSQATNEKLFF.

The table lists this clone with a few counts. This sequence joins TRBV11-1 and TRBJ1-2; D gene unclear. Per the germline V gene, CDR1 is SGHAT and CDR2 is FQDESV (reference sequence). V gave up 10 bases and J gave up 4 bases, with 16 bases separating them. The CDR3 length is 13 residues. The CDR3 protein is CATSGGEFYGYTF. In DNA form, the CDR3 reads TGTGCCACCTCCGGCGGGGAATTCTATGGCTACACCTTC.

This clone was counted only a few times. This chain uses TRBV4-3 with TRBJ2-1, with 14 bases matching TRBD2. The CDR3 is made up of 19 amino acids. Germline-derived CDR1 and CDR2 are LGHNA and YSLEER. Germline trimming cut 2 bases from V and 6 bases from J; bases unmatched to any gene: 12. This CDR3 reads CASSQPGTSGGQPLNEQFF. CDR3 sequence (DNA): TGCGCCAGCAGCCAACCCGGGACTAGCGGGGGCCAACCCCTCAATGAGCAGTTCTTC.

Remarks on this clone: The same CDR3 is also encoded by other DNA sequences in this sample. The genes are TRBV30 and TRBJ1-2, with unresolved D. Germline CDR1 reads GTSNPN; CDR2 reads SVGIG (reference sequence). Trimming left V 2 bases short and J 2 bases short, with 9 bases between. The CDR3 loop spans 13 amino acids. The CDR3 DNA sequence: TGTGCCTGGAGTCGAGATAGAAACTATGGCTACACCTTC. It translates to CAWSRDRNYGYTF.

This clone turned up a few times. The genes are TRBV7-2 and TRBJ2-6; 8 nucleotides match TRBD1. Unmatched junction bases numbered 3, after V lost 5 bases and J lost 0 bases. This CDR3 comprises 16 residues. Looked up from germline, CDR1 is SGHTA and CDR2 is FQGNSA. CDR3 DNA sequence: TGTGCCAGCAGCAGAGGACAGGGCTCTGGGGCCAACGTCCTGACTTTC. It yields the protein CASSRGQGSGANVLTF.

The rearrangement joins TRBV29-1 to TRBJ2-3; 7 bases align to TRBD2. There are 14 residues in the CDR3. Germline V lookup: CDR1 SQVTM, CDR2 ANQGSEA. Trimming cost V 3 bases and J 8 bases; bases outside gene matches: 11. For the CDR3, the DNA is TGCAGCGTTGAGGTACAACTCGGGGGGAGTACGCAGTATTTT. It is translated as CSVEVQLGGSTQYF.

The rearrangement joins TRBV9 to TRBJ1-5; TRBD1 agrees at 7 bases. The CDR3 contains 16 residues. The ends lost 0 bases at V and 6 bases at J; junction bases unmatched: 9. Per germline, CDR1 SGDLS and CDR2 YYNGEE. Here the CDR3 reads CASSVGEGALGQPQHF. As DNA, the CDR3 is TGTGCCAGCAGCGTAGGGGAGGGGGCGCTTGGTCAGCCCCAGCATTTT.

This clone was counted a few times. The gene calls are TRBV19 and TRBJ1-6; no clear D. V gave up 5 bases and J gave up 14 bases, with 25 bases separating them. Germline CDR1 is LNHDA and CDR2 is SQIVND (reference sequence). This CDR3 has 16 amino acids. The CDR3 coding sequence is TGTGCCAGTAGTGAGCCTCTTGGAGGGAGGAATCGGGCCCTCCACTTT. It translates to CASSEPLGGRNRALHF.

This chain connects TRBV30 to TRBJ1-5; the D gene is possibly TRBD1 (5 bases). The CDR3 is 12 amino acids. The V gene lost 7 bases and the J gene lost 0 bases, with 7 bases spanning the gap. CDR1 and CDR2 (germline): GTSNPN, SVGIG (reference sequence). CDR3 loop: CAYGGSNQPQHF. CDR3 in DNA: TGTGCCTACGGGGGTAGCAATCAGCCCCAGCATTTT.

A few counts support this clone. The chain's CDR3 is CASSFRGGRNQPQHF. CDR3 coding DNA: TGCGCCAGCAGCTTCAGGGGGGGGCGCAATCAGCCCCAGCATTTT. V gene TRBV4-1 combines with J gene TRBJ1-5; 7 nucleotides agree with TRBD1. The length of the CDR3 is 15 residues. J gave up 2 bases and V 5 bases, and 6 bases lay outside the gene matches. Germline assignment: CDR1 MGHRA and CDR2 YSYEKL.

The chain carries TRBV30 and TRBJ2-2, with D perhaps TRBD1 (6 bases). The CDR3 runs 14 residues. Germline V CDR1 and CDR2: GTSNPN, SVGIG (reference sequence). V was trimmed by 1 base and J by 5 bases, leaving 11 bases between them. DNA of the CDR3: TGTGCCTGGAGTGGGGGGCTACGGACCGGGGAGCTGTTTTTT. Encoded protein: CAWSGGLRTGELFF.

This chain connects TRBV4-3 to TRBJ2-6; 7 bases align to TRBD2. Trimming cost V 6 bases and J 2 bases; bases outside gene matches: 1. The CDR3 is 14 amino acids. Looked up from germline, CDR1 is LGHNA and CDR2 is YSLEER. The CDR3 is CASRAGTGANVLTF. In DNA, the CDR3 is TGCGCCAGCAGAGCGGGGACTGGGGCCAACGTCCTGACTTTC.

The chain links TRBV9 to TRBJ2-7; 10 nucleotides line up with TRBD2. Germline CDR1 is SGDLS and CDR2 is YYNGEE. There are 16 residues in the CDR3. The junction had 3 bases not matched to a gene; V was cut back by 0 bases and J by 0 bases. This CDR3 is CASSVGASGSSYEQYF. The CDR3 region has the DNA TGTGCCAGCAGCGTAGGTGCTAGCGGGAGCTCCTACGAGCAGTACTTC. The full variable domain, in which reference TRBV9 and TRBJ2-7 provide the parts outside the CDR3, is DSGVTQTPKHLITATGQRVTLRCSPRSGDLSVYWYQQSLDQGLQFLIQYYNGEERAKGNILERFSAQQFPDLHSELNLSSLELGDSALYFCASSVGASGSSYEQYFGPGTRLTVT.

The chain uses TRBV29-1 and TRBJ2-3, with D possibly matching TRBD1 (5 bases). Looked up from germline, CDR1 is SQVTM and CDR2 is ANQGSEA. V was cut by 6 bases and J by 2 bases, with 9 bases left in between. The CDR3 sequence is 12 residues long. CDR3 sequence (DNA): TGCAGCGTCAAGGGGCTCACAGATACGCAGTATTTT. Translating gives CSVKGLTDTQYF.

This clone was recorded a few times. This rearrangement joins TRBV4-3 to TRBJ2-1; D uncertain. Deletions cut 1 base from V and 0 bases from J, with 7 bases between. Germline V lookup: CDR1 LGHNA, CDR2 YSLEER. The CDR3 totals 15 residues. The DNA of the CDR3 is TGCGCCAGCAGCCAAGTAGCTAGCTCCTACAATGAGCAGTTCTTC. This encodes CASSQVASSYNEQFF.

The rearrangement joins TRBV2 to TRBJ2-5; no clear D. Germline assignment: CDR1 SNHLY and CDR2 FYNNEI. Trimming shortened V by 6 bases and J by 7 bases, and 18 bases separated the two germline ends. CDR3 length: 14 residues. CDR3 DNA: TGTGCCAGCAGCGCGTCCACGTCCCGAGGGACCCAGTACTTC. It translates to CASSASTSRGTQYF.

V usage is TRBV10-3 and J usage is TRBJ2-2, with 7 bases fitting TRBD2. This CDR3 comprises 16 residues. V lost 5 bases, J lost 2 bases, and 8 bases stayed unmatched. CDR1 is ENHRY, CDR2 SYGVKD, per germline. CDR3 nucleotide sequence: TGTGCCATCAGTATGACTAGCAGGCTCAACACCGGGGAGCTGTTTTTT. This gives the protein CAISMTSRLNTGELFF.

CDR3 amino acids: CASSVSREGTQYF. CDR3 in DNA: TGTGCCAGCAGCGTGTCCCGGGAGGGGACCCAGTACTTC. The chain uses TRBV9 and TRBJ2-5, with 8 bases that match TRBD2. Germline CDR1 is SGDLS and CDR2 is YYNGEE. With 2 bases clipped from V and 7 bases from J, the junction kept 4 bases outside the gene matches. There are 13 residues in the CDR3.

This chain links TRBV4-3 with TRBJ2-7; D is unclear. V lost 1 base and J lost 3, with 10 bases in between. The CDR3 runs 14 residues. The germline V gene encodes CDR1 LGHNA and CDR2 YSLEER. The CDR3 DNA reads as TGCGCCAGCAGCCAAGGACCGGGCGGCTACGAGCAGTACTTC. Encoded protein: CASSQGPGGYEQYF.